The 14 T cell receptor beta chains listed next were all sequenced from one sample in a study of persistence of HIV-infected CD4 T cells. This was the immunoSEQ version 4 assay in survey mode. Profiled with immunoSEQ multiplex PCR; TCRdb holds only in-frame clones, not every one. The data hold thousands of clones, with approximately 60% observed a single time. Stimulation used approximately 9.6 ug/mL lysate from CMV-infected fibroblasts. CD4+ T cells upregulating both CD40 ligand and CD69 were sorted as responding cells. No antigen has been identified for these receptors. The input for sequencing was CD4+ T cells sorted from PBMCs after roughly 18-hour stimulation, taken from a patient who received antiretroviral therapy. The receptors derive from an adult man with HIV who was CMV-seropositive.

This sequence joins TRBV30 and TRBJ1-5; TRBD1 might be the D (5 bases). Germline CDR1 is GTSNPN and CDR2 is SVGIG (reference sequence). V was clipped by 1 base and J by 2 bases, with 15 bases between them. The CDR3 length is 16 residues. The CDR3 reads CAWSDSGAWGNQPQHF. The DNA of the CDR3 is TGTGCCTGGAGTGACTCCGGGGCCTGGGGCAATCAGCCCCAGCATTTT.

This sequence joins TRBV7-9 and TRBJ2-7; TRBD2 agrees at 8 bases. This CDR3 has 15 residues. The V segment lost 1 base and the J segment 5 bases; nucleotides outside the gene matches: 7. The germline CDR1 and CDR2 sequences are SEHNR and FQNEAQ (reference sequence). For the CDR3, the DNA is TGTGCCAGCAGCTTAGGGGCGGGGGGCGGCCACGAGCAGTACTTC. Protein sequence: CASSLGAGGGHEQYF. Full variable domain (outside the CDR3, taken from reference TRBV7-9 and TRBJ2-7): DTGVSQNPRHKITKRGQNVTFRCDPISEHNRLYWYRQTLGQGPEFLTYFQNEAQLEKSRLLSDRFSAERPKGSFSTLEIQRTEQGDSAMYLCASSLGAGGGHEQYFGPGTRLTVT.

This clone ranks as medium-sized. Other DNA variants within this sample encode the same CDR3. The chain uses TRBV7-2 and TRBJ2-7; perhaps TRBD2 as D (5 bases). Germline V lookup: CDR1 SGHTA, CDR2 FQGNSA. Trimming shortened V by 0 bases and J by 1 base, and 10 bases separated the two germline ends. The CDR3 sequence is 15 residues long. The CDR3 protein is CASSLAGGSSYEQYF. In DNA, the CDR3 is TGTGCCAGCAGCTTAGCGGGCGGGTCGTCCTACGAGCAGTACTTC.

The CDR3 DNA is TGTGCCTTGCACGGGATGTTCGGTGGGGGCTACACCTTC. This gives the protein CALHGMFGGGYTF. The rearrangement links TRBV30 to TRBJ1-2; no clear D gene. The V end lost 7 bases, the J end lost 8 bases, and 20 bases lay between the germline ends. This CDR3 has 13 residues. CDR1 and CDR2 from the germline V gene are GTSNPN and SVGIG (reference sequence).

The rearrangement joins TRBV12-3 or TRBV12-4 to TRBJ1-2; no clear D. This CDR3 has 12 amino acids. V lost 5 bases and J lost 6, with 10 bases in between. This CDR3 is CASSQGKDGYTF. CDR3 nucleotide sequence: TGTGCCAGCAGTCAAGGGAAGGATGGCTACACCTTC.

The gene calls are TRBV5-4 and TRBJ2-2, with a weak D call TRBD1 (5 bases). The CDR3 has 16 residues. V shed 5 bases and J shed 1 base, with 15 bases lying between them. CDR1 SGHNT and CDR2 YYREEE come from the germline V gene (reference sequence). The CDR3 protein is CASSSKAGMNTGELFF. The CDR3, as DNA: TGTGCCAGCAGTTCAAAGGCAGGGATGAACACCGGGGAGCTGTTTTTT.

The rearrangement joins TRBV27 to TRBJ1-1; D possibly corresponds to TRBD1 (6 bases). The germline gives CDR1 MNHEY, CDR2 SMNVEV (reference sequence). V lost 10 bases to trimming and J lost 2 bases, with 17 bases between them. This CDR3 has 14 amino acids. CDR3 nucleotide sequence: TGTGCCACACAGTTATTCAGGGGAAACACTGAAGCTTTCTTT. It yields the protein CATQLFRGNTEAFF.

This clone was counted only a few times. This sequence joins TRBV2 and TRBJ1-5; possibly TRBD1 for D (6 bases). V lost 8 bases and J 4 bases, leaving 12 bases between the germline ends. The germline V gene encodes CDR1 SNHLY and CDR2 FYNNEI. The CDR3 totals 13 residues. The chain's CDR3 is CASHRVRNQPQHF. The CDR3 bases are TGTGCCAGCCACAGGGTGAGGAATCAGCCCCAGCATTTT.

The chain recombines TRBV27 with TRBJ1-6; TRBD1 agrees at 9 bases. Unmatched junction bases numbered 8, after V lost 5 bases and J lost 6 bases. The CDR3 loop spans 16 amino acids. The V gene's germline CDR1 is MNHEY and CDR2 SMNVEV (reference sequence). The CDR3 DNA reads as TGTGCCAGCAGTGAGCCGACAGGGGGACGTAATTCACCCCTCCACTTT. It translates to CASSEPTGGRNSPLHF.

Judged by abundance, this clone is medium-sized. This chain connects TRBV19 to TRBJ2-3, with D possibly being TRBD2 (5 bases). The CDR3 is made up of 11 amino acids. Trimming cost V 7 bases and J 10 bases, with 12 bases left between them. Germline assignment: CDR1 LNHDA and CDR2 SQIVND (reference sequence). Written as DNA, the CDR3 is TGTGCCAGTACTGGTTCCGGGGCGCAGTATTTT. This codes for CASTGSGAQYF.

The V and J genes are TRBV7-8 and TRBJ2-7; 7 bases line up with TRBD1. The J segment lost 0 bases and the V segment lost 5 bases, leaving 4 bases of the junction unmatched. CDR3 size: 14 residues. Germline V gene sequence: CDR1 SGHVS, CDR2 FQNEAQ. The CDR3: CASSPTGVSYEQYF. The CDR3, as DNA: TGTGCCAGCAGCCCTACAGGGGTCTCCTACGAGCAGTACTTC.

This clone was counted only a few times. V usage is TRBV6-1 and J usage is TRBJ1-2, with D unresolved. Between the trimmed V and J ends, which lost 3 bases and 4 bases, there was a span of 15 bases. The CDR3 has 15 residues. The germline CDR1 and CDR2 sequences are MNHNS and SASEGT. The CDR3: CASSDSRAILYGYTF. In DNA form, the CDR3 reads TGTGCCAGCAGTGATTCGCGGGCCATCCTCTATGGCTACACCTTC.

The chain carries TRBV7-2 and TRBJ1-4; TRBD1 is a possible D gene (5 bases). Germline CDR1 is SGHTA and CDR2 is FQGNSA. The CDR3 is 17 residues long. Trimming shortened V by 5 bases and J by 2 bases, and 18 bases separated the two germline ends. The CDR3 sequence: CASSDLRGRDTNEKLFF. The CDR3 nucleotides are TGTGCCAGCAGCGATTTGCGCGGCAGGGACACTAATGAAAAACTGTTTTTT.

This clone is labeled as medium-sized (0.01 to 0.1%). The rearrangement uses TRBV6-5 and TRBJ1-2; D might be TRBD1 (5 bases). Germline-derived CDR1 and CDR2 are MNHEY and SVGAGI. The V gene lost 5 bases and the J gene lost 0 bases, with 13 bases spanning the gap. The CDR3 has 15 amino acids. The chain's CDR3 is CASSPTGGTNYGYTF. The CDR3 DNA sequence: TGTGCCAGCAGTCCAACAGGTGGGACTAACTATGGCTACACCTTC.